These T cell receptor beta chains were read from a single sample in a study of blood T cell repertoires in COVID-19. Libraries were prepared by immunoSEQ multiplex PCR; TCRdb keeps only in-frame clonotypes and omits some of them. The sample carries fewer than 300,000 clones, 70% to 85% recorded once. The sequenced material came from peripheral blood. The receptor source for this set is a human donor with COVID-19, enrolled during active disease. The donor label of this sample is uncertain. Both conserved end residues are trimmed from each CDR3.

V gene: TRBV11-3
J gene: TRBJ2-2
CDR3 protein: ASSARTGNSGELF

V gene: TRBV13
J gene: TRBJ1-2
CDR3 protein: ASSGPPQGYYGYT

V gene: TRBV27
J gene: TRBJ2-7
CDR3 protein: ASRGTGKIYEQY

V gene: TRBV28
J gene: TRBJ1-2
CDR3 protein: ASSPIGGRDYGYT

V gene: TRBV14
J gene: TRBJ2-2
CDR3 protein: ASSQDQGFTGELF

V gene: TRBV30
J gene: TRBJ2-7
CDR3 protein: AWSEGPGTGEY

V gene: TRBV9
J gene: TRBJ2-1
CDR3 protein: ASSERETYNEQF

V gene: TRBV6-5
J gene: TRBJ1-1
CDR3 protein: ASSWGTGGYTEAF

V gene: TRBV28
J gene: TRBJ2-2
CDR3 protein: ASSYAFEAGELF

V gene: TRBV30
J gene: TRBJ1-5
CDR3 protein: AWSADTLGQPQH

V gene: TRBV25-1
J gene: TRBJ2-3
CDR3 protein: ASSLWGTSGSRADTQY

V gene: TRBV7-6
J gene: TRBJ1-5
CDR3 protein: ASDRGNQPQH

V gene: TRBV18
J gene: TRBJ2-5
CDR3 protein: ASSLAGTGTQETQY

V gene: TRBV29-1
J gene: TRBJ2-7
CDR3 protein: SVVGTSGYEQY

V gene: TRBV19
J gene: TRBJ1-3
CDR3 protein: ASRQAVSGNTIY

V gene: TRBV20-1
J gene: TRBJ1-5
CDR3 protein: SASNQARWQPQH

V gene: TRBV28
J gene: TRBJ1-2
CDR3 protein: ASSFRTIGSSGYT

V gene: TRBV6-5
J gene: TRBJ2-7
CDR3 protein: ASTSGAHSYEQY

V gene: TRBV12-3/TRBV12-4
J gene: TRBJ2-7
CDR3 protein: ASSGGYEQY

V gene: TRBV19
J gene: TRBJ1-5
CDR3 protein: ASQTTGGNQPQH

V gene: TRBV27
J gene: TRBJ2-1
CDR3 protein: ASTLDQSGMSEQF

V gene: TRBV2
J gene: TRBJ1-2
CDR3 protein: ASSEGGPLNYGYT

V gene: TRBV7-9
J gene: TRBJ2-1
CDR3 protein: ASSPRGGSSYNEQF

V gene: TRBV3-1/TRBV3-2
J gene: TRBJ2-7
CDR3 protein: ASSQPGQGVEEQY

V gene: TRBV5-4
J gene: TRBJ2-7
CDR3 protein: ASSLGLAGSYEQY

V gene: TRBV19
J gene: TRBJ1-5
CDR3 protein: ASSIRRGNQPQH

V gene: TRBV9
J gene: TRBJ1-2
CDR3 protein: ASSVEGQGGYGYT

V gene: TRBV7-3
J gene: TRBJ2-1
CDR3 protein: ASSLRVAGGPGDEQF

V gene: TRBV4-3
J gene: TRBJ1-1
CDR3 protein: ASSHLPPPKKHTEAF

V gene: TRBV15
J gene: TRBJ2-1
CDR3 protein: ATSREVGTSGPNEQF

V gene: TRBV3-1/TRBV3-2
J gene: TRBJ2-3
CDR3 protein: ASSRTSQSTDTQY

V gene: TRBV5-1
J gene: TRBJ1-2
CDR3 protein: ASSLQAGQGRNGYT

V gene: TRBV30
J gene: TRBJ1-5
CDR3 protein: AWIGVSNQPQH

V gene: TRBV24-1
J gene: TRBJ2-1
CDR3 protein: ATSDPSGTSGINEQF

V gene: TRBV28
J gene: TRBJ1-5
CDR3 protein: ASRINSNQPQH

V gene: TRBV9
J gene: TRBJ2-1
CDR3 protein: ASSVGGLAGGDEQF

V gene: TRBV19
J gene: TRBJ2-7
CDR3 protein: ASSRTSGIYEQY

V gene: TRBV19
J gene: TRBJ2-1
CDR3 protein: ASRVSGSGEQF

V gene: TRBV18
J gene: TRBJ1-3
CDR3 protein: ASSPILEADSGNTIY

V gene: TRBV11-2
J gene: TRBJ2-7
CDR3 protein: ASSDRLAGGPKTRGQY

V gene: TRBV7-2
J gene: TRBJ1-2
CDR3 protein: ASSFNGGARGYT

V gene: TRBV18
J gene: TRBJ1-1
CDR3 protein: ASSPLAGTGLNTEAF

V gene: TRBV29-1
J gene: TRBJ2-7
CDR3 protein: SARTGPYEQY

V gene: TRBV29-1
J gene: TRBJ2-7
CDR3 protein: SVEAYGEGRGYEQY

V gene: TRBV19
J gene: TRBJ1-1
CDR3 protein: ASRMGRINTEAF

V gene: TRBV9
J gene: TRBJ1-1
CDR3 protein: ASSAGDRRPNTEAF

V gene: TRBV6-2/TRBV6-3
J gene: TRBJ2-5
CDR3 protein: ASSYRGMTDLLAGAGETQY

V gene: TRBV11-2
J gene: TRBJ2-5
CDR3 protein: ASSPPGLFETQY

V gene: TRBV18
J gene: TRBJ2-1
CDR3 protein: ASSPSQDSYNEQF

V gene: TRBV28
J gene: TRBJ2-7
CDR3 protein: ASSGQGLFYEQY

V gene: TRBV9
J gene: TRBJ2-4
CDR3 protein: ASSETSGGRAKNIQY

V gene: TRBV7-2
J gene: TRBJ1-5
CDR3 protein: ASSLRGNQPQH

V gene: TRBV5-1
J gene: TRBJ2-7
CDR3 protein: ASSSSGTGSEQY

V gene: TRBV6-2/TRBV6-3
J gene: TRBJ1-1
CDR3 protein: ASSWANTEAF